This note documents a single T cell receptor (beta chain) sequence. Data came from immunoSEQ multiplex PCR; TCRdb stores just in-frame clones and leaves some out. The repertoire holds tens of thousands of clones, roughly 89% seen once, with 1.9% in the top ten. The data originate from a study of control samples from healthy donors and cancer patients. Trimming removed 0 bases from V and 4 bases from J, with 13 bases in between. CDR3 length: 16 residues. Germline V gene lookup returns CDR1 KGHSH and CDR2 LQKENI. The sequenced sample consisted of PBMCs. The V call is TRBV18, the J call TRBJ2-1; maybe TRBD2 (5 bases). This sequence was found in a woman aged 60 to 75 with head and neck cancer. CDR3 sequence reads: CASSPPTGSGYNEQFF. Here the CDR3 DNA reads TGTGCCAGCTCACCACCGACGGGGTCCGGGTACAATGAGCAGTTCTTC.